This entry lists 24 T cell receptor beta chains sequenced from one sample in a study of technical replicates of blood from a few donors. The protocol was immunoSEQ multiplex PCR, while the TCRdb copy is restricted to in-frame clones and leaves out a portion. Here the sample spans about 61,000 clones, around 97% being singletons. The specimen sequenced was T cells isolated from PBMCs. Receptor source: a human donor in good health.

This sequence joins TRBV11-3 and TRBJ2-4; 8 positions match TRBD1. Germline trimming cut 5 bases from V and 0 bases from J; bases unmatched to any gene: 6. CDR1 SGHNT and CDR2 YENEEA come from the germline V gene. This CDR3 has 16 amino acids. The CDR3 DNA is TGTGCCAGCAGCCAACGGACAGGGACAGCCAAAAACATTCAGTACTTC. It is translated as CASSQRTGTAKNIQYF.

This rearrangement joins TRBV13 to TRBJ1-1; D remains unclear. Germline lookup yields CDR1 PRHDT and CDR2 FYEKMQ (reference sequence). The CDR3 contains 12 residues. The V and J ends lost 0 bases and 8 bases respectively, with 7 bases between them. In nucleotides, the CDR3 is TGTGCCAGCAGCTTAGGGGGCAAGGAAGCTTTCTTT. It yields the protein CASSLGGKEAFF.

V gene TRBV28 combines with J gene TRBJ1-3; possible D gene TRBD1, 5 bases. The CDR3 runs 15 residues. Per the germline V gene, CDR1 is MDHEN and CDR2 is SYDVKM. Between the trimmed V and J ends, which lost 4 bases and 0 bases, there was a span of 10 bases. This CDR3 is CASSSLDSSGNTIYF. Written as DNA, the CDR3 is TGTGCCAGCAGTTCCCTCGACAGCTCTGGAAACACCATATATTTT. The full variable domain, with the rest looked up from reference TRBV28 and TRBJ1-3, is DVKVTQSSRYLVKRTGEKVFLECVQDMDHENMFWYRQDPGLGLRLIYFSYDVKMKEKGDIPEGYSVSREKKERFSLILESASTNQTSMYLCASSSLDSSGNTIYFGEGSWLTVV.

The rearrangement links TRBV5-4 to TRBJ2-1, with D possibly TRBD2 on 7 matching bases. The CDR3 runs 12 residues. With 5 bases removed from V and 10 bases from J, the gap between germline ends came to 13 bases. Germline CDR1 and CDR2: SGHNT and YYREEE (reference sequence). The CDR3 region is CASSSGGAEQFF. DNA for the CDR3: TGTGCCAGCAGTTCTGGGGGGGCGGAGCAGTTCTTC. Variable domain in full (rest from reference TRBV5-4 and TRBJ2-1): ETGVTQSPTHLIKTRGQQVTLRCSSQSGHNTVSWYQQALGQGPQFIFQYYREEENGRGNFPPRFSGLQFPNYSSELNVNALELDDSALYLCASSSGGAEQFFGPGTRLTVL.

This clone occurred once. The V call is TRBV5-5, the J call TRBJ2-2; TRBD1 aligns across 8 bases. There are 17 residues in the CDR3. V was clipped by 5 bases and J by 9 bases; unmatched bases: 18. Germline V gene data show CDR1 as SGHKS and CDR2 as YYEKEE (reference sequence). CDR3 sequence (DNA): TGTGCCAGCAGGGACTACGACAGGGGTATATGGGGTAGGGAGCTGTTTTTT. It codes for CASRDYDRGIWGRELFF.

The chain employs TRBV28 and TRBJ1-2; D not resolved. Trimming pared 2 bases from V and 2 bases from J, leaving 9 bases between. This CDR3 has 14 amino acids. Germline CDR1 reads MDHEN; CDR2 reads SYDVKM. CDR3 coding DNA: TGTGCCAGCAGTTTAGCAGCGTTGAACTATGGCTACACCTTC. Its protein product is CASSLAALNYGYTF.

The CDR3 nucleotides read TGTGCCAGCAGTGAACAGGTCGGGGCGGAGGGGTTGGCTTTCTTT. It encodes CASSEQVGAEGLAFF. V is TRBV2 and J is TRBJ1-1; possible D gene TRBD1, 5 bases. Germline loops: CDR1 SNHLY, CDR2 FYNNEI. This CDR3 contains 15 residues. The V end lost 2 bases, the J end lost 11 bases, and 21 bases lay between the germline ends.

The chain combines TRBV7-9 with TRBJ1-1, with 8 bases identical to TRBD1. Germline V gene sequence: CDR1 SEHNR, CDR2 FQNEAQ (reference sequence). CDR3 length: 19 residues. The V gene end was trimmed by 2 bases and the J gene end by 3 bases; junction bases not matched to a gene: 17. As DNA, the CDR3 is TGTGCCAGCAGCTTATCCCCCCCCAGACAGGGGATACCACACACTGAAGCTTTCTTT. The encoded protein is CASSLSPPRQGIPHTEAFF.

J is TRBJ2-5 and V is TRBV2, with a tentative D call TRBD1 (6 bases). V lost 11 bases, J lost 2 bases, and 24 bases lay in between. Germline V gene lookup returns CDR1 SNHLY and CDR2 FYNNEI. This CDR3 is 16 amino acids long. CDR3 sequence: CASAPGDPRRQETQYF. CDR3 bases: TGTGCCTCAGCCCCAGGGGACCCGCGGCGTCAAGAGACCCAGTACTTC.

This chain links TRBV9 with TRBJ1-6; tentatively, D is TRBD1 (5 bases). The CDR3 sequence is 13 residues long. Germline V gives CDR1 SGDLS, CDR2 YYNGEE. Trimming stripped 4 bases from V and 9 bases from J, with 11 bases between. The DNA for the CDR3 is TGTGCCAGCAGCTTCTCGGGGGGTTCACCCCTCCACTTT. The encoded protein is CASSFSGGSPLHF.

The V and J genes are TRBV6-6 and TRBJ1-5; 7 bases agree with TRBD1. The V segment lost 4 bases and the J segment 6 bases; nucleotides outside the gene matches: 3. Per the germline V gene, CDR1 is MNHNY and CDR2 is SVGAGI (reference sequence). There are 13 residues in the CDR3. The CDR3 here is CASSSQGGQPQHF. The CDR3 nucleotides are TGTGCCAGCAGTTCCCAGGGGGGTCAGCCCCAGCATTTT.

The V call is TRBV6-5, the J call TRBJ1-3; 7 bases line up with TRBD1. Germline-derived CDR1 and CDR2 are MNHEY and SVGAGI. This CDR3 contains 13 residues. The V and J ends lost 9 bases and 3 bases, in that order; junction bases with no gene match: 5. The CDR3 region is CASRQGNGNTIYF. The CDR3 coding sequence is TGTGCCAGTCGACAGGGCAATGGAAACACCATATATTTT.

The V gene is TRBV30, the J gene TRBJ2-5, with 9 bases identical to TRBD2. The V and J ends lost 0 bases and 8 bases, in that order; junction bases with no gene match: 4. CDR1 is GTSNPN and CDR2 is SVGIG in the germline V gene (reference sequence). The CDR3 spans 13 residues. CDR3: CAWSVSGGLTQYF. The DNA for the CDR3 is TGTGCCTGGAGTGTTAGCGGGGGTTTAACCCAGTACTTC.

The V gene is TRBV19, the J gene TRBJ1-5, with a tentative D call TRBD1 (5 bases). Germline CDR1 reads LNHDA; CDR2 reads SQIVND (reference sequence). This CDR3 comprises 14 residues. V shed 7 bases and J shed 3 bases, with 13 bases lying between them. This CDR3 reads CASKGQGANQPQHF. CDR3 DNA: TGTGCCAGTAAGGGGCAGGGCGCCAATCAGCCCCAGCATTTT.

V is TRBV28 and J is TRBJ1-5; 8 positions agree with TRBD1. The CDR3 loop spans 15 amino acids. The germline gives CDR1 MDHEN, CDR2 SYDVKM. With V trimmed by 6 bases and J by 4 bases, 8 bases remained unmatched. Here the CDR3 reads CASRISGTGNQPQHF. The CDR3 coding sequence is TGTGCCAGCAGAATATCCGGGACAGGTAATCAGCCCCAGCATTTT.

The gene calls are TRBV6-1 and TRBJ2-5; D ambiguous. Germline lookup yields CDR1 MNHNS and CDR2 SASEGT. V was trimmed by 4 bases and J by 4 bases, leaving 22 bases between them. The CDR3 covers 17 residues. CDR3 nucleotides: TGTGCCAGCAGTGGAAAAGACGGCGGTAGGCTTGGAGAGACCCAGTACTTC. Translated: CASSGKDGGRLGETQYF.

The chain employs TRBV28 and TRBJ2-7, with 8 bases that match TRBD1. V was clipped by 4 bases and J by 0 bases; unmatched bases: 17. The germline gives CDR1 MDHEN, CDR2 SYDVKM. The CDR3 is 19 amino acids. The CDR3 is CASSSPGQGVWESSYEQYF. The CDR3, as DNA: TGTGCCAGCAGTTCTCCAGGACAGGGAGTGTGGGAAAGCTCCTACGAGCAGTACTTC.

The genes are TRBV9 and TRBJ2-7; weak D call: TRBD1 (5 bases). The CDR3 is made up of 15 amino acids. The V end lost 0 bases, the J end lost 5 bases, and 15 bases lay between the germline ends. Germline V gene lookup returns CDR1 SGDLS and CDR2 YYNGEE. The CDR3 protein is CASSVGPREYDEQYF. In nucleotides, the CDR3 is TGTGCCAGCAGCGTAGGCCCCAGGGAATATGACGAGCAGTACTTC.

For the CDR3, the DNA is TGTGCCTGGAGTGTCCTGACAGGCTGGACCGCTAACTATGGCTACACCTTC. This translates into CAWSVLTGWTANYGYTF. This chain links TRBV30 with TRBJ1-2; a weak D match, TRBD1 (6 bases). CDR1 and CDR2 from the germline V gene are GTSNPN and SVGIG (reference sequence). CDR3 size: 17 residues. V lost 0 bases and J lost 0, with 17 bases in between.

This chain joins TRBV7-7 and TRBJ2-3; the D gene is possibly TRBD1 (6 bases). Germline lookup yields CDR1 SSHAT and CDR2 FNYEAQ (reference sequence). The CDR3 totals 13 residues. In DNA, the CDR3 is TGTGCTACTGGGACAACTACGTTGGATACGCAGTATTTT. Its protein product is CATGTTTLDTQYF.

V and J are TRBV7-9 and TRBJ2-5; possible D gene TRBD1, 5 bases. Trimming took off 5 bases at V and 14 bases at J, with 15 bases between the two ends. The germline V gene has CDR1 SEHNR and CDR2 FQNEAQ (reference sequence). This CDR3 spans 11 amino acids. The CDR3 here is CASSQGDSPYF. The CDR3 coding sequence is TGTGCCAGCAGCCAAGGAGACAGCCCTTACTTC.

The V gene is TRBV5-4, the J gene TRBJ1-2, with 10 bases lining up with TRBD1. Per germline, CDR1 SGHNT and CDR2 YYREEE (reference sequence). The CDR3 is made up of 18 amino acids. Losses at the gene ends were 3 bases for V and 6 bases for J; bases not matched to a gene: 17. In DNA, the CDR3 is TGTGCCAGCAGCTCCTTGCGGGACAGGGGACCCGCAGGCGATGGCTACACCTTC. Translated, it gives CASSSLRDRGPAGDGYTF.

The genes are TRBV4-1 and TRBJ1-6; D is unresolved. The germline V gene has CDR1 MGHRA and CDR2 YSYEKL. Trimming took 0 bases from V and 0 from J, leaving 18 bases between them. This CDR3 spans 20 amino acids. CDR3 sequence (DNA): TGCGCCAGCAGCCAAGATAACCTCTTTCGGCAGCGCTCCTATAATTCACCCCTCCACTTT. Translating gives CASSQDNLFRQRSYNSPLHF.

The J gene is TRBJ2-2, the V gene TRBV5-6; the D gene is possibly TRBD2 (5 bases). Germline V gene lookup returns CDR1 SGHDT and CDR2 YYEEEE. The CDR3 has 15 amino acids. V was cut by 2 bases and J by 4 bases, with 12 bases left in between. This CDR3 reads CASSLGLGGTGELFF. The CDR3 DNA is TGTGCCAGCAGCTTAGGGCTAGGAGGCACCGGGGAGCTGTTTTTT.